The rows below give T cell receptor beta chains drawn from one sample of a study of blood T cells in healthy people across ages. MiXCR, run by TCRdb on the 5' RACE reads, gives a single entry per CDR3 protein. The top ten clones hold approximately 3.7% of a sample with some 800,000 distinct CDR3 sequences, roughly 25% of them seen once. The sample was also linked to a second study, of T cells of mothers and their children.

The sample comprised blood. The origin of the receptors is a boy between 10 and 17 years old in good health. CDR3s include the opening cysteine and the closing phenylalanine or tryptophan. The D gene is left open where the match is weak. Size values are once, few and many counts, or a class for expanded clones, and some rows have none.

V	J	size	D	CDR3	DNA
TRBV4-1	TRBJ2-1	few	TRBD2	CASSQDEGLVDDEQFF	TGCGCCAGCAGCCAAGATGAGGGACTAGTGGACGATGAGCAGTTCTTC
TRBV6-1	TRBJ2-3	NA	NA	CASTSPPHLGDTQYF	TGTGCCAGCACCTCCCCCCCGCACCTAGGAGATACGCAGTATTTT
TRBV7-9	TRBJ2-3	few	NA	CASSLAWSEDTDTQYF	TGTGCCAGCAGCTTAGCGTGGTCGGAAGACACAGATACGCAGTATTTT
TRBV4-3	TRBJ2-7	NA	NA	CASSQEVREYEQYF	TGCGCCAGCAGCCAAGAAGTCAGGGAGTACGAGCAGTACTTC
TRBV24-1	TRBJ2-2	NA	TRBD1	CATSDTPFRTGLDGELFF	TGTGCCACCAGTGATACCCCCTTCAGGACAGGGCTGGACGGGGAGCTGTTTTTT
TRBV7-2	TRBJ2-3	NA	NA	CASRPPGLVSDTQYF	TGTGCCAGCAGACCCCCCGGTTTAGTGTCAGATACGCAGTATTTT
TRBV2	TRBJ1-6	few	NA	CASSVEGDSPLHF	TGTGCCAGCAGTGTTGAGGGGGATTCACCCCTCCACTTT
TRBV7-2	TRBJ2-3	NA	NA	CASSLAFTDTQYF	TGTGCCAGCAGCTTGGCCTTCACAGATACGCAGTATTTT
TRBV2	TRBJ2-7	few	TRBD2	CASTGLAGKYEQYF	TGTGCCAGCACCGGACTAGCGGGGAAATACGAGCAGTACTTC
TRBV27	TRBJ2-7	NA	NA	CASSSREGNEQYF	TGTGCCAGCAGTTCCCGCGAGGGGAACGAGCAGTACTTC